Below, one T cell receptor beta chain is given with its context. No cognate antigen has been identified for it. The sample holds no much larger clone one base away, and base qualities are not on file. PBMCs were isolated from peripheral blood, and TCR beta sequencing was performed on genomic DNA from unsorted PBMCs. The sample belongs to a study (dated by TCRdb to between 2021 and 2022). Study-wide conclusions, independent of this receptor: According to the authors, more investigation is needed, including longitudinal sampling and evaluation of a control group.

Survey-level sequencing on the immunoSEQ platform was used to profile TCR beta chain repertoires. Processing in the source paper ran as follows. Repertoire diversity was quantified by the inverse Simpson index, and CDR3 amino acid length spectratypes and V-J pairing frequencies were compared. Clonotypes specific to SARS-CoV-2, CMV, influenza A and EBV were annotated by matching TCR beta CDR3 sequences against VDJdb. TCRdb provides this immuneACCESS table in a form limited to in-frame rearrangements. Some clones are lacking; in checked studies, under half of them reflect an unresolved V gene, and why the rest are absent is not known. Clonal size and the V and J genes are those of that table, whereas D and trimming came from the DNA. The sample table shows roughly 68,000 clones, and around 93% are seen once. The ten largest make up around 4.5% of the sample. This TCR came from a man in his forties or fifties with rheumatoid arthritis. Material: PBMCs.

For the CDR3, the sequence is CASSLHRGAGEKLFF. The nucleotide sequence is TGTGCCAGCAGCCTCCACAGGGGGGCAGGTGAAAAACTGTTTTTT. Recombination joined TRBV7-2 with TRBJ1-4, with 8 bases aligning to TRBD1. Via the germline V gene, CDR1 is SGHTA and CDR2 FQGNSA. The germline V end is reduced by 5 bases and the J end by 7 bases; junction bases left unmatched: 9. The CDR3 starts with the cysteine, ends with the phenylalanine, and has 15 residues. Only the CDR3 region is kept as DNA, spanning 45 bases read in frame from base 1.